Below, 2 T cell receptor beta chains from the same sample are listed, as sequenced in a study of blood T cells in healthy people across ages. Sample-barcoded 5' priming and a J-beta primer mix drove a second PCR of roughly 6 to 12 cycles. A single record per CDR3 protein comes from TCRdb applying MiXCR to the 5' RACE reads. The sample lists over a million distinct CDR3 sequences, around 42% seen once, with 7% to 9% in the top ten. Sequenced input: blood. The receptors shown here come from a woman under 30 in good health.

In its sample, this clonotype was seen a few times. The rearrangement joins TRBV5-1 to TRBJ2-1, with 10 bases matching TRBD2. The CDR3 is 15 amino acids. Per the germline V gene, CDR1 is SGHRS and CDR2 is YFSETQ. After removal of 5 bases from V and 4 bases from J, the junction contained 6 bases not matched to a gene. The CDR3: CASSATSGYYNEQFF. CDR3 in DNA: TGCGCCAGCAGTGCGACTAGCGGGTATTACAATGAGCAGTTCTTC.

The V and J genes are TRBV2 and TRBJ2-4; D is unclear. The last part of the DNA fits TRBJ2-7 better; the J call may be wrong. Germline CDR1 and CDR2: SNHLY and FYNNEI. The CDR3 is 14 residues long. The CDR3 bases are TGTGCCAGCAGTGAAGCGCTTGTGTTCTACGAGCAGTACTTC. Translated: CASSEALVFYEQYF.